This T cell receptor (beta chain) was retrieved from a study of CD8+CD57+ T cells in acquired aplastic anemia. Study summary: The sorted CD4+ and CD8+ cells yielded an average around 3.4 ug of DNA.

From germline, CDR1 is WSHSY and CDR2 SAAADI. The CDR3 loop spans 13 amino acids. Trimming shortened V by 3 bases and J by 1 base, and 7 bases separated the two germline ends. This clonotype has a count of ten or more. Its antigen is not known. Overall study results and limits: In common between the patients and the controls were twenty-nine CD8+ CDR3 sequences.

TCR beta VDJ combinations and CDR3 sequences were profiled from genomic DNA. Using its own MiXCR run on the reads, TCRdb lists one record per CDR3 protein. The sample lists 150,000 or so distinct CDR3 sequences; about 64% were seen once. The chain uses TRBV10-2 and TRBJ2-7; D not resolved. The source is a human donor in good health. The sample comprised sorted CD4+, CD8+, or CD8+CD57+ T cells (not recorded which) from PBMCs. The CDR3 DNA is TGCGCCAGCAGTGATGGGGATTCCTACGAGCAGTACTTC. It yields the protein CASSDGDSYEQYF.